This T cell receptor beta chain was obtained from a study of T cells in Graves' hyperthyroidism and ophthalmopathy. Study findings and constraints: A model of 13 V-J features distinguished ophthalmopathy from stable hyperthyroidism. Ophthalmopathy was predicted by the model a median of around 5.9 months ahead of onset.

A note on this clonotype: Its antigen is not known.

Each diagnosis was grounded in clinical symptoms, serum thyroxine and TRAb, thyroid ultrasound, and orbital computed tomography. Cells are PBMCs isolated from 10 ml of fresh blood. Amplified TCR beta CDR3 regions derived from RNA transcripts. The study used the HTBI primer set for a first-round RT-PCR of the TCR CDR3. TCRdb processed the multiplex PCR reads anew with MiXCR; each CDR3 protein has one entry. Here the sample spans 410,000 or so distinct CDR3 sequences, 14% to 15% being singletons. This receptor was taken from a man aged 18 to 30 with Graves' ophthalmopathy. The sample was blood.

CDR3 sequence (DNA): TGCGCCAGCAGCTTGCGGCCCCAACTTAACACCGGGGAGCTGTTTTTT. It encodes CASSLRPQLNTGELFF. The rearrangement uses TRBV5-1 and TRBJ2-2, with D uncertain. There are 16 residues in the CDR3. Germline V gene sequence: CDR1 SGHRS, CDR2 YFSETQ. Trimming cost V 1 base and J 2 bases, with 12 bases left between them.